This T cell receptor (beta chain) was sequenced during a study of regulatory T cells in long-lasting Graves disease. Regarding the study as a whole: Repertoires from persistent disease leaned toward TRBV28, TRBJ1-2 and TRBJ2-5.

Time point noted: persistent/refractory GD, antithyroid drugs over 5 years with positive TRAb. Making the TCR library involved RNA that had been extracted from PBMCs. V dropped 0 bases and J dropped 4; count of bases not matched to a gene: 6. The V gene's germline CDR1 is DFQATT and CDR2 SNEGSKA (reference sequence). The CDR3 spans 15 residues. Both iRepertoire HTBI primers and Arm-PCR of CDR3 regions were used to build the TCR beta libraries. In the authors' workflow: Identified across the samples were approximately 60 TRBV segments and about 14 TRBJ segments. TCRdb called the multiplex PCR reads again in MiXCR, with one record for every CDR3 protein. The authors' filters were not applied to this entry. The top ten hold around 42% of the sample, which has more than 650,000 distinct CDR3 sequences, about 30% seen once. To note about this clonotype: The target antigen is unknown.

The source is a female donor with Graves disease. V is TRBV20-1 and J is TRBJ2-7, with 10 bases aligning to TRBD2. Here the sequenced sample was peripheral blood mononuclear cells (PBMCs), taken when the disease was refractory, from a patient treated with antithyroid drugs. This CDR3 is CSARDQAGGWYEQYF. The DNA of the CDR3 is TGCAGTGCTAGAGATCAAGCGGGAGGGTGGTACGAGCAGTACTTC.